A single sample gave rise to the 31 T cell receptor beta chains below, sequenced in a study of blood T cell repertoires in COVID-19. The protocol was immunoSEQ multiplex PCR, while the TCRdb copy is restricted to in-frame clones and leaves out a portion. The sample has 100,000 to 150,000 clones; around 88% are singletons. The source material was peripheral blood. These receptors all come from a man at least 80 years old with active or convalescent COVID-19.

The chain joins TRBV18 to TRBJ1-2; TRBD1 is a possible D gene (6 bases). V was shortened by 2 bases and J by 0 bases, with 10 bases between the two germline ends. Germline values: CDR1 KGHSH, CDR2 LQKENI. This CDR3 comprises 15 residues. In DNA, the CDR3 is TGTGCCAGCTCACCATCAGGGGTAGCTAACTATGGCTACACCTTC. It codes for CASSPSGVANYGYTF.

Here the CDR3 DNA reads TGTGCCAGCAGTGAAGAGAGAGGTCAGCCCCAGCATTTT. Protein sequence: CASSEERGQPQHF. The chain carries TRBV2 and TRBJ1-5; D remains unclear. Germline values: CDR1 SNHLY, CDR2 FYNNEI. V shed 1 base and J shed 6 bases, with 7 bases lying between them. The CDR3 runs 13 residues.

The chain employs TRBV6-5 and TRBJ1-3; 7 bases agree with TRBD1. The CDR3 runs to 14 residues. The V and J ends lost 8 bases and 1 base, in that order; junction bases with no gene match: 5. Germline-derived CDR1 and CDR2 are MNHEY and SVGAGI. The CDR3 reads CASRLGQSGNTIYF. In nucleotides, the CDR3 is TGTGCCAGCCGGTTGGGACAGTCTGGAAACACCATATATTTT.

The CDR3 spells CASSLGRQGVDGYTF. For the CDR3, the DNA is TGTGCCAGCAGCTTAGGTAGACAGGGTGTCGATGGCTACACCTTC. V usage is TRBV7-2 and J usage is TRBJ1-2; TRBD1 matches 7 bases. This CDR3 spans 15 amino acids. The V segment lost 1 base and the J segment 6 bases; nucleotides outside the gene matches: 8. From germline, CDR1 is SGHTA and CDR2 FQGNSA.

The chain carries TRBV5-6 and TRBJ2-7, with TRBD1 matching 11 bases. There are 15 residues in the CDR3. V trimming: 5 bases; J trimming: 9 bases; junction bases outside the gene matches: 13. Per germline, CDR1 SGHDT and CDR2 YYEEEE. Written as DNA, the CDR3 is TGTGCCAGCAGTCCGATGGGACAGGGGGTTTCGGGGCAGTACTTC. Translation gives CASSPMGQGVSGQYF.

V usage is TRBV7-5 and J usage is TRBJ2-5; whether TRBD2, the table's D call, matches the DNA was not checked. TRBV7-5 counts as a pseudogene. The CDR3 spans 16 residues. CDR3 DNA sequence: TGTGTCAGAAGCTTATTTTGCGGGGGGCGGGAAGAGACCCAGTACTTC. Its protein is CVRSLFCGGREETQYF.

The chain uses TRBV10-3 and TRBJ2-7, with D possibly being TRBD1 (5 bases). Germline CDR1 and CDR2: ENHRY and SYGVKD. The CDR3 sequence is 14 residues long. V lost 10 bases to trimming and J lost 3 bases, with 19 bases between them. CDR3 residues: CATSGSPGYYEQYF. The CDR3, as DNA: TGTGCCACGTCAGGGTCCCCTGGCTACTACGAGCAGTACTTC.

The CDR3 region has the DNA TGTGCCAGTACCGGGACAGGGCCCAATCAGCCCCAGCATTTT. Translation: CASTGTGPNQPQHF. The rearrangement uses TRBV6-5 and TRBJ1-5; 9 bases are shared with TRBD1. V lost 9 bases, J lost 3 bases, and 6 bases stayed unmatched. This CDR3 has 14 residues. CDR1 is MNHEY, CDR2 SVGAGI, per germline.

DNA of the CDR3: TGCGCCAGCAGCTTGGTTGGGGGGACAGGGACCGCTTTCTTT. Translated: CASSLVGGTGTAFF. V gene TRBV5-1 combines with J gene TRBJ1-1; TRBD1 aligns across 9 bases. CDR3 size: 14 residues. Germline CDR1 is SGHRS and CDR2 is YFSETQ. The V segment lost 0 bases and the J segment 11 bases; nucleotides outside the gene matches: 8. Drawing the rest from reference TRBV5-1 and TRBJ1-1, the complete variable domain is KAGVTQTPRYLIKTRGQQVTLSCSPISGHRSVSWYQQTPGQGLQFLFEYFSETQRNKGNFPGRFSGRQFSNSRSEMNVSTLELGDSALYLCASSLVGGTGTAFFGQGTRLTVV.

This clone was picked up one time. This chain joins TRBV30 and TRBJ2-1; the match to TRBD2 covers 9 bases. Germline V gene lookup returns CDR1 GTSNPN and CDR2 SVGIG (reference sequence). V trimming: 5 bases; J trimming: 2 bases; junction bases outside the gene matches: 7. The CDR3 runs 15 residues. The CDR3 reads CAWRRAGGAYNEQFF. DNA for the CDR3: TGTGCCTGGCGTCGGGCGGGGGGGGCCTACAATGAGCAGTTCTTC.

This sequence joins TRBV5-1 and TRBJ2-3, with 7 nucleotides matching TRBD1. This CDR3 spans 15 amino acids. V gave up 4 bases and J gave up 2 bases; unmatched junction bases: 7. The germline CDR1 and CDR2 sequences are SGHRS and YFSETQ. CDR3: CASSREGQFTDTQYF. CDR3 nucleotides: TGCGCCAGCAGCCGAGAGGGACAGTTCACAGATACGCAGTATTTT.

The chain recombines TRBV5-1 with TRBJ2-7; D is undetermined. Germline CDR1 SGHRS, CDR2 YFSETQ. Between the trimmed V and J ends, which lost 4 bases and 6 bases, there was a span of 14 bases. The CDR3 runs 13 residues. The CDR3 DNA reads TGCGCCAGCAGCACCGACAACTCCCCCGAGCAGTACTTC. This translates into CASSTDNSPEQYF.

CDR3 sequence (DNA): TGCAGCGCCCCGCGGGGTGAGAACACTGAAGCTTTCTTT. Amino acid sequence: CSAPRGENTEAFF. This chain connects TRBV29-1 to TRBJ1-1, with D uncertain. Germline V CDR1 and CDR2: SQVTM, ANQGSEA. The CDR3 totals 13 residues. V was shortened by 7 bases and J by 1 base, with 13 bases between the two germline ends.

The chain joins TRBV11-2 to TRBJ1-2; maybe TRBD1 (5 bases). The CDR3 is 14 amino acids. In germline, CDR1 is SGHAT, CDR2 FQNNGV. V gave up 1 base and J gave up 5 bases, with 11 bases separating them. The CDR3 DNA sequence: TGTGCCAGCAGCTTAGCCACAGGAACTTATGGCTACACCTTC. Its translation: CASSLATGTYGYTF.

The chain couples TRBV4-2 to TRBJ1-4, with TRBD1 identical over 8 bases. This CDR3 region has 17 residues. Germline values: CDR1 LGHNA, CDR2 YNFKEQ. V gave up 2 bases and J gave up 8 bases; unmatched junction bases: 13. The CDR3 protein is CASSQTPGQELGEKLFF. The CDR3 DNA reads TGTGCCAGCAGCCAAACTCCGGGACAGGAACTTGGGGAAAAACTGTTTTTT.

Only a few counts were recorded for this clone. CDR3: CASSLSRGNQPQHF. CDR3 sequence (DNA): TGTGCCAGCAGCTTAAGTCGGGGCAATCAGCCCCAGCATTTT. The chain has TRBV5-5 and TRBJ1-5; no definite D call. The CDR3 is 14 amino acids. Germline V gene data show CDR1 as SGHKS and CDR2 as YYEKEE (reference sequence). The germline V and J ends were trimmed by 2 bases and 2 bases, with 8 bases remaining between them. The full variable domain, in which reference TRBV5-5 and TRBJ1-5 provide the parts outside the CDR3, is DAGVTQSPTHLIKTRGQQVTLRCSPISGHKSVSWYQQVLGQGPQFIFQYYEKEERGRGNFPDRFSARQFPNYSSELNVNALLLGDSALYLCASSLSRGNQPQHFGDGTRLSIL.

The chain is built from TRBV19 and TRBJ1-1, with TRBD1 matching over 7 bases. CDR1 LNHDA and CDR2 SQIVND come from the germline V gene (reference sequence). The junction had 18 bases not matched to a gene; V was cut back by 4 bases and J by 10 bases. The CDR3 has 16 amino acids. The CDR3 spells CASSTITGTAFGGAFF. The DNA of the CDR3 is TGTGCCAGTAGTACCATTACCGGGACAGCCTTCGGGGGAGCTTTCTTT. Full variable domain (remainder filled in from reference TRBV19 and TRBJ1-1): DGGITQSPKYLFRKEGQNVTLSCEQNLNHDAMYWYRQDPGQGLRLIYYSQIVNDFQKGDIAEGYSVSREKKESFPLTVTSAQKNPTAFYLCASSTITGTAFGGAFFGQGTRLTVV.

CDR3 bases: TGTGCCATCGGGGGGGCCCCCGGGGAGCTGTTTTTT. Translated: CAIGGAPGELFF. The chain combines TRBV10-3 with TRBJ2-2; TRBD2 is a possible D gene (7 bases). CDR1 is ENHRY and CDR2 is SYGVKD in the germline V gene. This CDR3 is 12 amino acids long. V was trimmed by 8 bases and J by 6 bases, leaving 10 bases between them.

The chain carries TRBV24-1 and TRBJ1-5, with 10 nucleotides matching TRBD1. This CDR3 is built from 18 residues. Per the germline V gene, CDR1 is KGHDR and CDR2 is SFDVKD. V lost 4 bases to trimming and J lost 1 base; unmatched junction nucleotides: 9. CDR3 nucleotide sequence: TGTGCCACCAGTGACCCATCCGGGACAGGGGAGAGCAATCAGCCCCAGCATTTT. Encoded protein: CATSDPSGTGESNQPQHF.

The J gene is TRBJ2-1, the V gene TRBV27; 9 nucleotides align to TRBD2. The CDR3 is made up of 15 amino acids. J was trimmed by 10 bases and V by 7 bases; bases with no gene match: 14. Germline V lookup: CDR1 MNHEY, CDR2 SMNVEV (reference sequence). CDR3 DNA sequence: TGTGCCAGCACACCCGCGGGGCGGGGGGGCCAGGAGCAGTTCTTC. It yields the protein CASTPAGRGGQEQFF.

This clone occurred once. This chain uses TRBV5-4 with TRBJ2-7; unclear D gene. V was trimmed by 3 bases and J by 4 bases, leaving 8 bases between them. CDR1 and CDR2 from the germline V gene are SGHNT and YYREEE (reference sequence). The CDR3 covers 12 residues. The CDR3 protein is CASSYDMYEQYF. The CDR3 DNA reads TGTGCCAGCAGCTACGACATGTACGAGCAGTACTTC.

The chain uses TRBV5-4 and TRBJ2-3; D is undetermined. CDR1 is SGHNT, CDR2 YYREEE, per germline (reference sequence). The ends were cut back, 4 bases at V and 2 bases at J, with 8 bases in the middle. This CDR3 spans 13 amino acids. CDR3 in amino acids: CASSNYNTDTQYF. The CDR3 region has the DNA TGTGCCAGCAGCAACTACAACACAGATACGCAGTATTTT.

This clone was recorded a few times. The rearrangement links TRBV7-3 to TRBJ2-7; 11 nucleotides agree with TRBD1. J gave up 5 bases and V 4 bases, and 4 bases lay outside the gene matches. Germline-derived CDR1 and CDR2 are SGHTA and FQGTGA. This CDR3 has 14 residues. CDR3 sequence (DNA): TGTGCCAGCAGCTCCCGGGACAGGGGGGACGAGCAGTACTTC. Its protein is CASSSRDRGDEQYF.

The genes are TRBV3-1 (or the pseudogene TRBV3-2) and TRBJ2-1; no definite D call. CDR1 and CDR2 (germline): LGHDT, YNNKEL (reference sequence). V lost 6 bases and J lost 8, with 8 bases in between. This CDR3 has 11 residues. In DNA form, the CDR3 reads TGTGCCAGCAGTGCTCCGGATGAGCAGTTCTTC. It encodes CASSAPDEQFF.

This clone was seen repeatedly, ten times or more. V and J are TRBV13 and TRBJ2-2; no definite D call. This CDR3 is 14 amino acids long. V dropped 0 bases and J dropped 2 bases, with 4 bases sitting between them. Germline loops: CDR1 PRHDT, CDR2 FYEKMQ (reference sequence). The CDR3 coding sequence is TGTGCCAGCAGCTTAGGCAAAAACACCGGGGAGCTGTTTTTT. It encodes CASSLGKNTGELFF. The full variable domain, its missing parts supplied by reference TRBV13 and TRBJ2-2, is AAGVIQSPRHLIKEKRETATLKCYPIPRHDTVYWYQQGPGQDPQFLISFYEKMQSDKGSIPDRFSAQQFSDYHSELNMSSLELGDSALYFCASSLGKNTGELFFGEGSRLTVL.

The genes are TRBV4-1 and TRBJ1-1, with D hard to call. V dropped 1 base and J dropped 4 bases, with 4 bases sitting between them. The CDR3 totals 12 residues. Looked up from germline, CDR1 is MGHRA and CDR2 is YSYEKL. CDR3 sequence (DNA): TGCGCCAGCAGCCAAGGGAGCACTGAAGCTTTCTTT. Amino acid sequence: CASSQGSTEAFF.

In DNA, the CDR3 is TGTGCCAGCAGTTACTCGAGTTATCAGCCCCAGCATTTT. Its translation is CASSYSSYQPQHF. The V gene is TRBV6-2 or TRBV6-3, the J gene TRBJ1-5, with D hard to call. Trimming pared 0 bases from V and 5 bases from J, leaving 5 bases between. Per germline, CDR1 MNHEY and CDR2 SVGEGT. The CDR3 has 13 residues.

Many counts were recorded for this clone. The CDR3 sequence: CASSPRARGEQYF. DNA of the CDR3: TGTGCCAGCAGCCCCCGGGCCCGGGGGGAGCAGTACTTC. The chain joins TRBV11-1 to TRBJ2-7, with D perhaps TRBD2 (6 bases). Germline V CDR1 and CDR2: SGHAT, FQDESV (reference sequence). The CDR3 consists of 13 residues. V was clipped by 5 bases and J by 7 bases, with 15 bases between them.

The V gene is TRBV3-1 (or the pseudogene TRBV3-2), the J gene TRBJ1-4; 10 nucleotides match TRBD1. The V gene's germline CDR1 is LGHDT and CDR2 YNNKEL (reference sequence). V lost 6 bases to trimming and J lost 5 bases; unmatched junction nucleotides: 6. The CDR3 covers 15 residues. The CDR3: CASRPTGGVNEKLFF. DNA of the CDR3: TGTGCCAGCAGACCGACAGGGGGCGTGAATGAAAAACTGTTTTTT.

The gene calls are TRBV5-6 and TRBJ1-6, with a possible D match to TRBD1 (5 bases). Looked up from germline, CDR1 is SGHDT and CDR2 is YYEEEE. This CDR3 spans 15 amino acids. The V and J ends lost 1 base and 9 bases respectively, with 14 bases between them. This CDR3 reads CASSLLSQGSSPLHF. In DNA form, the CDR3 reads TGTGCCAGCAGCTTGCTAAGCCAGGGCAGTTCACCCCTCCACTTT. The full variable domain, with the rest looked up from reference TRBV5-6 and TRBJ1-6, is DAGVTQSPTHLIKTRGQQVTLRCSPKSGHDTVSWYQQALGQGPQFIFQYYEEEERQRGNFPDRFSGHQFPNYSSELNVNALLLGDSALYLCASSLLSQGSSPLHFGNGTRLTVT.

The CDR3 DNA reads as TGTGCCAGCAGCAGCGGGGGGGCGAGATTGGAGACCCAGTACTTC. Protein product: CASSSGGARLETQYF. This chain uses TRBV6-5 with TRBJ2-5; TRBD2 matches 10 bases. Germline lookup yields CDR1 MNHEY and CDR2 SVGAGI. The CDR3 is 15 residues long. V was clipped by 6 bases and J by 5 bases; unmatched bases: 9.